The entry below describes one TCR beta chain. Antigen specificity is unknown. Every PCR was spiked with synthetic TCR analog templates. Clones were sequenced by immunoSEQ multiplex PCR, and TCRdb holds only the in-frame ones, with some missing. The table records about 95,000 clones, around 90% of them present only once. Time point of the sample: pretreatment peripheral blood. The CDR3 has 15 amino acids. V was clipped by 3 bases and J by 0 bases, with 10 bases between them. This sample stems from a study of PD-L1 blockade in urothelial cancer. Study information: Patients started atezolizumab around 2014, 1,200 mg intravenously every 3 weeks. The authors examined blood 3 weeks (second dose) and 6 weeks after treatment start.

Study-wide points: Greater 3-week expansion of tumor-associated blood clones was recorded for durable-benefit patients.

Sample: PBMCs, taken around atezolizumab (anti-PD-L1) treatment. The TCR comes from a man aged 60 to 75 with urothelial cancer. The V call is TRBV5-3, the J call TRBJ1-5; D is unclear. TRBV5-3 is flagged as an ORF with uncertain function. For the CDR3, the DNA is TGTGCCAGAAGCTGGGAGGCTTATAGCAATCAGCCCCAGCATTTT. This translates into CARSWEAYSNQPQHF.